This T cell receptor (beta chain) originates from a study of cytomegalovirus exposure and HLA in healthy donors. The CDR3 covers 12 residues. Trimming took 3 bases from V and 0 from J, leaving 6 bases between them. CDR1 is SQVTM, CDR2 ANQGSEA, per germline. The PCR employed 60 Vbeta primers together with 13 Jbeta primers. TCRdb keeps only in-frame clones here, not all; method: immunoSEQ multiplex PCR. The sample holds around 100,000 clones, roughly 70% seen once. The genes are TRBV29-1 and TRBJ2-7; D ambiguous. Sequencing was performed on PBMCs. This TCR derives from a man in his forties in good health and CMV-seropositive. CDR3 loop: CSVDVNSYEQYF. Written as DNA, the CDR3 is TGCAGCGTTGACGTTAACTCCTACGAGCAGTACTTC.